This TCR beta chain was captured in a study of CD8+ T cells in alopecia areata. Study as a whole: Patients received oral tofacitinib, 5 to 10 mg twice daily, for moderate-to-severe alopecia areata. Study-level results: Clonality in the scalp and expanded CD8+ clones ranked among the top 100 were significantly decreased by tofacitinib. Scalp samples also yield sequences from resident alphabeta T cells of normal skin.

TCR sequencing used cDNA made by reverse transcription of extracted RNA. TCRdb's copy holds only in-frame clones and misses some; the assay was immunoSEQ multiplex PCR. The sample has about 200,000 clones; 60% are singletons. This clone was seen only a few times. Its specificity is not known. In germline, CDR1 is SGHRS, CDR2 YFSETQ. The CDR3 totals 16 residues. V gave up 2 bases and J gave up 2 bases, with 11 bases separating them. Stated treatment: oral pan-JAK inhibitor, 5-10 mg twice daily. Starting from PBMCs, sorting isolated CD4+ and CD8+ T cells. The specimen comprised CD4+ T cells sorted from blood, sampled at week 24, from a patient treated with tofacitinib. The chain combines TRBV5-1 with TRBJ2-6; no clear D gene. The TCR originated in a human donor with alopecia areata. In nucleotides, the CDR3 is TGCGCCAGCAGCTTACGCGTGGACCCTGGGGCCAACGTCCTGACTTTC. Amino acids: CASSLRVDPGANVLTF.